This T cell receptor beta chain was observed in a study of graft-versus-host responses after intestinal transplantation. Whole-study findings and limits: Analysis identified GvH clones in recipient marrow, with some appearing first in ileum or blood. Early post-transplant falls in HvG clones accompanied the peak levels of circulating GvH clones.

Repertoires were generated with immunoSEQ multiplex PCR, while TCRdb's copy carries only in-frame clones and drops some. The sample has about 80,000 clones, about 90% seen once. Details on this clone: Its antigen is currently unknown.

The CDR3 sequence is 15 residues long. The trim removed 5 bases at V and 0 bases at J, leaving 4 bases unmatched. CDR1 MNHEY and CDR2 SVGAGI come from the germline V gene. This receptor was identified in a human patient who received an intestinal transplant, so some T cells may come from the graft donor. Sample: PBMCs, taken 98 days after intestinal transplantation. The chain uses TRBV6-5 and TRBJ2-1; 7 nucleotides agree with TRBD2. This CDR3 is CASSPGTISYNEQFF. The CDR3 nucleotides are TGTGCCAGCAGTCCCGGGACTATCTCCTACAATGAGCAGTTCTTC.